This T cell receptor (beta chain) was obtained from a study of naive and memory T cell subsets. Germline assignment: CDR1 MGHRA and CDR2 YSYEKL. This CDR3 has 14 amino acids. Trimming cost V 10 bases and J 4 bases, with 17 bases left between them. An oligonucleotide containing a UMI was ligated to the 3' end of TCR cDNA. Input was roughly 1 to 1000 ng of DNase-treated total RNA without cell sorting. The SP2 primer and nested alpha and beta constant region primers amplified ligated cDNA in four rounds. Each CDR3 protein gets one entry after TCRdb re-called the 5' RACE reads with MiXCR. The sample records about 48,000 distinct CDR3 sequences, approximately 4.5% being singletons. This clonotype occurred many times.

The TCR was taken from a female donor in good health. The V and J genes are TRBV4-1 and TRBJ2-1; D not resolved. CDR3: CATSPWDKYNEQFF. The CDR3 DNA follows: TGCGCCACCTCTCCATGGGATAAATACAATGAGCAGTTCTTC.